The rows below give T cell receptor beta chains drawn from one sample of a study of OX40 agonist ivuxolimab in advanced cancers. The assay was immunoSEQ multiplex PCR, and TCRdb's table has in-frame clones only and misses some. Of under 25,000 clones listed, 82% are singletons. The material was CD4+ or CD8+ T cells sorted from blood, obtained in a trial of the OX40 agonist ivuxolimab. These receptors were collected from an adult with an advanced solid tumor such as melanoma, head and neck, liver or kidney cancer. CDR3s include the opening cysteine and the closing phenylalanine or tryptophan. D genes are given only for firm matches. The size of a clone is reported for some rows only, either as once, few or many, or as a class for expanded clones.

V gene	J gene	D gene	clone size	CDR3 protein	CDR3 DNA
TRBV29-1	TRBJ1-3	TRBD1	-	CSVQGGTNSGNTIYF	TGCAGCGTTCAGGGGGGGACAAACTCTGGAAACACCATATATTTT
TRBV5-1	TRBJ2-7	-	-	CASSPGDASEQYF	TGCGCCAGCAGCCCTGGGGACGCTAGCGAGCAGTACTTC
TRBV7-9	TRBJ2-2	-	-	CASSYSQGFYTGELFF	TGTGCCAGCAGCTATAGTCAGGGGTTTTACACCGGGGAGCTGTTTTTT
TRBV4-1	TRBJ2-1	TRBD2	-	CASSHTDMGLASYNEQFF	TGCGCCAGCAGCCACACGGACATGGGACTAGCGTCCTACAATGAGCAGTTCTTC
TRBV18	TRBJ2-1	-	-	CASSPPSRSRSYNEQFF	TGTGCCAGCTCACCCCCGTCGAGGTCCCGCTCCTACAATGAGCAGTTCTTC
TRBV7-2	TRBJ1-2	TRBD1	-	CASSSHRKDRDGYTF	TGTGCCAGCAGCTCTCATCGCAAGGACAGGGATGGCTACACCTTC
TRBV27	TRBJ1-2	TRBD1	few	CASSLSDRGFGYTF	TGTGCCAGCAGTTTATCGGACAGGGGGTTCGGCTACACCTTC
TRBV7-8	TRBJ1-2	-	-	CASSYQPGLRSSNYGYTF	TGTGCCAGCAGCTATCAACCCGGACTGAGATCTTCTAACTATGGCTACACCTTC
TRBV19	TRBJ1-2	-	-	CASSMDYGYTF	TGTGCCAGTAGTATGGACTATGGCTACACCTTC
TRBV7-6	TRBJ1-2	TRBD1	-	CASTQGPGTGYGYTF	TGTGCCAGCACCCAAGGGCCGGGGACAGGATATGGCTACACCTTC
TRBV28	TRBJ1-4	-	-	CASSLQRATNEKLFF	TGTGCCAGCAGTTTACAGCGGGCAACTAATGAAAAACTGTTTTTT
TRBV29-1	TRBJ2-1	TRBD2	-	CSLGHGLARNEQFF	TGCAGCCTCGGGCACGGACTAGCGCGGAATGAGCAGTTCTTC
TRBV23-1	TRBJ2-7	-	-	CAMPGGRLYEQYF	TGCGCCATGCCGGGGGGCCGACTCTACGAGCAGTACTTC
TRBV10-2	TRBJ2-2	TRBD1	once	CASSDIGTGNTGELFF	TGCGCCAGCAGTGATATAGGGACAGGGAACACCGGGGAGCTGTTTTTT
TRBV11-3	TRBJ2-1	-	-	CASSLEANSYNEQFF	TGTGCCAGCAGCTTAGAGGCCAACTCCTACAATGAGCAGTTCTTC
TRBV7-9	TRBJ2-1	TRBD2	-	CASSRRRGESYNEQFF	TGTGCCAGCAGCCGCCGTCGGGGGGAATCCTACAATGAGCAGTTCTTC
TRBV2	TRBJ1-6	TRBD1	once	CASRNLGQGALYSPLHF	TGTGCCAGCAGAAACTTGGGACAGGGAGCCCTCTATTCACCCCTCCACTTT
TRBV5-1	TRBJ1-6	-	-	CASSLNLLTGTPLHF	TGCGCCAGCAGCTTGAACCTCCTTACAGGGACACCCCTCCACTTT
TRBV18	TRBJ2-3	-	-	CASSPFGGGTDTQYF	TGTGCCAGCTCACCATTTGGGGGCGGCACAGATACGCAGTATTTT
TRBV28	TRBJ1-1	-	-	CASSLGRGVAFF	TGTGCCAGCAGTTTAGGCAGGGGAGTAGCTTTCTTT
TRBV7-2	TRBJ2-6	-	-	CASSLALAGANVLTF	TGTGCCAGCAGCTTAGCGTTGGCTGGGGCCAACGTCCTGACTTTC
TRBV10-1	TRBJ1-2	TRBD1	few	CASDRQGADYGYTF	TGCGCCAGCGATAGACAGGGGGCTGACTATGGCTACACCTTC
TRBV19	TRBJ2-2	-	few	CASSPRTNTGELFF	TGTGCCAGTAGTCCCCGGACTAACACCGGGGAGCTGTTTTTT
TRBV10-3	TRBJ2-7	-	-	CAIGWGFSYEQYF	TGTGCCATCGGGTGGGGGTTTTCCTACGAGCAGTACTTC
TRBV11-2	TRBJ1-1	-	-	CASSSRFEAFF	TGTGCCAGCAGCTCGCGCTTTGAAGCTTTCTTT
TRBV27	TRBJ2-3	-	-	CASSLLVALSTDTQYF	TGTGCCAGCAGTTTATTAGTGGCTTTGAGCACAGATACGCAGTATTTT
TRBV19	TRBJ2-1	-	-	CASSRGPYNEQFF	TGTGCCAGTAGTAGGGGCCCCTACAATGAGCAGTTCTTC